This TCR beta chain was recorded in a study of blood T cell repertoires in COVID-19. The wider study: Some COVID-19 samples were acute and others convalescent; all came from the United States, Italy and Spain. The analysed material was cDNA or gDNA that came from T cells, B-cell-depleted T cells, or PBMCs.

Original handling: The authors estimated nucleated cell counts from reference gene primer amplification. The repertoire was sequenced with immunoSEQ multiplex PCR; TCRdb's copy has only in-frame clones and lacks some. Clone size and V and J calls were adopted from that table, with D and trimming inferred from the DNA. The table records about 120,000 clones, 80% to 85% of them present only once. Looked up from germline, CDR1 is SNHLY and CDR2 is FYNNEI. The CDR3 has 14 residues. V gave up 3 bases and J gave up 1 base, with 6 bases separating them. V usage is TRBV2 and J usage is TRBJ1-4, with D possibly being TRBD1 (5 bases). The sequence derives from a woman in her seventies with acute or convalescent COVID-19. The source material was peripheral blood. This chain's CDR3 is CASSEGQTNEKLFF. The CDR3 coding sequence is TGTGCCAGCAGTGAGGGGCAAACTAATGAAAAACTGTTTTTT.